This T cell receptor (beta chain) was recovered during a study of blood T cell repertoires in COVID-19. Generated by immunoSEQ multiplex PCR, the TCRdb table keeps only in-frame clones and is missing some. The sample lists about 180,000 clones, roughly 88% occurring once. CDR3 length: 15 residues. CDR1 and CDR2 from the germline V gene are SGDLS and YYNGEE. V lost 0 bases, J lost 6 bases, and 7 bases stayed unmatched. The material sequenced was PBMCs or T cells enriched from blood (not recorded which). This sequence was found in a man in his fifties or sixties who had recovered from COVID-19. J is TRBJ2-7 and V is TRBV9; 9 positions agree with TRBD1. The CDR3 loop reads CASSVAPDRGREQYF. For the CDR3, the DNA is TGTGCCAGCAGCGTAGCTCCGGACAGGGGCCGCGAGCAGTACTTC.